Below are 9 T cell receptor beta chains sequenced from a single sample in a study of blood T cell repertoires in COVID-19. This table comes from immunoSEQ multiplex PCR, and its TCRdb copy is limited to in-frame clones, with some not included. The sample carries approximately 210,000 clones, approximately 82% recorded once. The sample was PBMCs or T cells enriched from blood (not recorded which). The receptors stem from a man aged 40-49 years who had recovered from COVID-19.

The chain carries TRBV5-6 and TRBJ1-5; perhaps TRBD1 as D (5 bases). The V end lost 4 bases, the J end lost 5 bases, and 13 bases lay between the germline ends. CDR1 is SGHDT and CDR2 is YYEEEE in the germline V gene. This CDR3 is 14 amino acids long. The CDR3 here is CASSPGTEHQPQHF. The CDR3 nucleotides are TGTGCCAGCAGCCCCGGGACTGAACATCAGCCCCAGCATTTT.

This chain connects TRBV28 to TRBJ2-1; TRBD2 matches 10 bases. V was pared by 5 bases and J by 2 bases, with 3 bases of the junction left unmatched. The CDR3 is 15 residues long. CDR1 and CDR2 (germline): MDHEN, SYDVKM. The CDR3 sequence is CASSPLAGAYNEQFF. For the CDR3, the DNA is TGTGCCAGCAGTCCCCTAGCGGGGGCCTACAATGAGCAGTTCTTC.

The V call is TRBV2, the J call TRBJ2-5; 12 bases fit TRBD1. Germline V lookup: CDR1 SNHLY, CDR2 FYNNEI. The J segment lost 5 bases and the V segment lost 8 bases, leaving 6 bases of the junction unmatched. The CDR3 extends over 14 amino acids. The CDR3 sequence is CASGGDRGPETQYF. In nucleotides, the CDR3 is TGTGCCAGCGGAGGGGACAGGGGGCCGGAGACCCAGTACTTC.

Here the CDR3 DNA reads TGTGCCAGCAGCTCTAGTACCGGGACAGGGTACGAGCAGTACTTC. Translated: CASSSSTGTGYEQYF. This rearrangement joins TRBV5-4 to TRBJ2-7; 9 positions match TRBD1. V dropped 3 bases and J dropped 4; count of bases not matched to a gene: 8. There are 15 residues in the CDR3. Germline CDR1 and CDR2: SGHNT and YYREEE (reference sequence). Full variable domain (rest looked up from reference TRBV5-4 and TRBJ2-7): ETGVTQSPTHLIKTRGQQVTLRCSSQSGHNTVSWYQQALGQGPQFIFQYYREEENGRGNFPPRFSGLQFPNYSSELNVNALELDDSALYLCASSSSTGTGYEQYFGPGTRLTVT.

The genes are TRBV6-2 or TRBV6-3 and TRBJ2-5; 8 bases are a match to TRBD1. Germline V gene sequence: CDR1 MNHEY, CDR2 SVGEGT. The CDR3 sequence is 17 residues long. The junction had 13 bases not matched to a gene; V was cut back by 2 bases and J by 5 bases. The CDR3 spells CASSYAAGQTGAETQYF. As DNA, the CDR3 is TGTGCCAGCAGTTACGCGGCGGGACAGACAGGGGCGGAGACCCAGTACTTC.

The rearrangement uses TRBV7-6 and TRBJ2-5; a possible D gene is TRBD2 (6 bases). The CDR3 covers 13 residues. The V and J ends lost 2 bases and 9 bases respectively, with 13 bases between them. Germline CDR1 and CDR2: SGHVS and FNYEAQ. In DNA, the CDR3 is TGTGCCAGCAGCTTAAGGGACTCCGGCCCCCAGTACTTC. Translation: CASSLRDSGPQYF.

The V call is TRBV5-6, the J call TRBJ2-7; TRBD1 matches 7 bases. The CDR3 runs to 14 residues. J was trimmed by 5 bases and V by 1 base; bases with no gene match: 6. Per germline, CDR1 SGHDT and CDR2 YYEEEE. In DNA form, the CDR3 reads TGTGCCAGCAGCTTGTCAGGGGGAAACCACGAGCAGTACTTC. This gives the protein CASSLSGGNHEQYF. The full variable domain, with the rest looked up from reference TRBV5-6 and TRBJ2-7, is DAGVTQSPTHLIKTRGQQVTLRCSPKSGHDTVSWYQQALGQGPQFIFQYYEEEERQRGNFPDRFSGHQFPNYSSELNVNALLLGDSALYLCASSLSGGNHEQYFGPGTRLTVT.

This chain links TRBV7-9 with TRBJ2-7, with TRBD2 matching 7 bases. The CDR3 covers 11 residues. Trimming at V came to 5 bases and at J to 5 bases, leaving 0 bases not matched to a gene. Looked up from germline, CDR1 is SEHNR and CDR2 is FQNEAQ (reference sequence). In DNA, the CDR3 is TGTGCCAGCAGCGCGGGGGACGAGCAGTACTTC. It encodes CASSAGDEQYF.

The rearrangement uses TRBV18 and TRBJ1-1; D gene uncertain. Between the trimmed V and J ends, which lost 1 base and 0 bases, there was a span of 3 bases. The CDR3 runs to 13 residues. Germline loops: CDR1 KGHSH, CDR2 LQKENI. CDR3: CASSPLMNTEAFF. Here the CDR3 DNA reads TGTGCCAGCTCACCACTTATGAACACTGAAGCTTTCTTT.